The 2 T cell receptor beta chains below were found in one sample sequenced in a study of control samples from healthy donors and cancer patients. The data were produced by immunoSEQ multiplex PCR, yet TCRdb's version contains in-frame clones alone and is incomplete. Here the sample spans 65,000 to 75,000 clones, roughly 87% being singletons. The specimen sequenced was blood. The source of these receptors is a woman aged 45-65 years in good health.

The chain uses TRBV5-1 and TRBJ1-2; D ambiguous. CDR1 and CDR2 (germline): SGHRS, YFSETQ. The CDR3 extends over 15 amino acids. With 2 bases removed from V and 8 bases from J, the gap between germline ends came to 19 bases. In DNA, the CDR3 is TGCGCCAGCAGCTTAAACACCGCTGGAGATGAGGGCTACACCTTC. It is translated as CASSLNTAGDEGYTF. The whole variable domain, remainder taken from reference TRBV5-1 and TRBJ1-2, is KAGVTQTPRYLIKTRGQQVTLSCSPISGHRSVSWYQQTPGQGLQFLFEYFSETQRNKGNFPGRFSGRQFSNSRSEMNVSTLELGDSALYLCASSLNTAGDEGYTFGSGTRLTVV.

The V gene is TRBV3-1 (or the pseudogene TRBV3-2), the J gene TRBJ2-1; unclear D gene. Germline lookup yields CDR1 LGHDT and CDR2 YNNKEL (reference sequence). Trimming shortened V by 0 bases and J by 3 bases, and 15 bases separated the two germline ends. The CDR3 is 17 amino acids. The CDR3 reads CASSQDTFGRVYNEQFF. For the CDR3, the DNA is TGTGCCAGCAGCCAAGATACCTTTGGACGCGTCTACAATGAGCAGTTCTTC.